A selection of T cell receptor beta chains follows, all from one sample in a study of cytomegalovirus exposure and HLA in healthy donors. The table came from immunoSEQ multiplex PCR; TCRdb's copy has only in-frame clones and leaves some out. The sample has some 160,000 clones, around 73% seen once. The source material was PBMCs. Receptors were obtained from a male donor in good health and CMV-seronegative. CDR3s include the opening cysteine and the closing phenylalanine or tryptophan. The D gene is left open where the match is weak. Expanded clones are given a class, and other clones once, few, many or no size at all.

NA | TRBJ1-5 | TRBV5-1 | NA | 15 | CASSLGDTSNQPQHF | TGCGCCAGCAGCTTGGGGGACACGAGCAATCAGCCCCAGCATTTT
NA | TRBJ2-3 | TRBV28 | NA | 16 | CASSPRSGTSTDTQYF | TGTGCCAGCAGTCCCCGGTCGGGGACTAGCACAGATACGCAGTATTTT
NA | TRBJ1-2 | TRBV2 | TRBD1 | 16 | CASRKLNRGGNYGYTF | TGTGCCAGCAGAAAACTTAACAGGGGGGGCAACTATGGCTACACCTTC
NA | TRBJ1-1 | TRBV28 | NA | 11 | CASSSRQKAFF | TGTGCCAGCAGTTCACGACAGAAAGCTTTCTTT
few | TRBJ1-1 | TRBV19 | NA | 13 | CASRRTGGTEAFF | TGTGCCAGTAGGAGGACGGGGGGCACTGAAGCTTTCTTT
NA | TRBJ2-3 | TRBV4-3 | TRBD2 | 16 | CASSQASRGGTDTQYF | TGCGCCAGCAGCCAAGCGTCGCGGGGGGGCACAGATACGCAGTATTTT
NA | TRBJ2-1 | TRBV19 | NA | 13 | CASSIVSLPEQFF | TGTGCCAGTAGTATAGTAAGCTTACCAGAGCAGTTCTTC
NA | TRBJ2-1 | TRBV5-1 | TRBD2 | 14 | CASSLVLAGNEQFF | TGCGCCAGCAGCTTGGTCCTAGCGGGAAATGAGCAGTTCTTC
NA | TRBJ2-2 | TRBV11-2 | NA | 15 | CASSFLSEDTGELFF | TGTGCCAGCAGCTTTCTAAGTGAGGACACCGGGGAGCTGTTTTTT
NA | TRBJ2-7 | TRBV27 | NA | 16 | CASSLKNPATNYEQYF | TGTGCCAGCAGTTTAAAAAACCCGGCCACTAACTACGAGCAGTACTTC
NA | TRBJ2-3 | TRBV7-8 | NA | 15 | CASSLTTASTDTQYF | TGTGCCAGCAGCTTAACGACAGCGAGTACAGATACGCAGTATTTT
once | TRBJ2-3 | TRBV19 | NA | 14 | CASSIGTQTDTQYF | TGTGCCAGTAGTATCGGTACCCAAACAGATACGCAGTATTTT
NA | TRBJ1-2 | TRBV6-5 | NA | 16 | CASSYSSRRGTYGYTF | TGTGCCAGCAGTTACTCGTCCCGGAGAGGGACTTATGGCTACACCTTC
once | TRBJ1-1 | TRBV4-1 | TRBD1 | 11 | CASSQGTGHLF | TGCGCCAGCAGCCAAGGGACAGGGCATCTTTTT
once | TRBJ1-2 | TRBV28 | NA | 15 | CASSLARRQGYGYTF | TGTGCCAGCAGTTTAGCCCGGCGGCAGGGGTATGGCTACACCTTC
NA | TRBJ2-7 | TRBV5-1 | NA | 16 | CASSLEPRDISYEQYF | TGCGCCAGCAGCTTGGAGCCCAGGGACATTTCCTACGAGCAGTACTTC
NA | TRBJ1-4 | TRBV5-6 | TRBD1 | 15 | CASSLAGTANEKLFF | TGTGCCAGCAGTCTCGCTGGGACAGCTAATGAAAAACTGTTTTTT
once | TRBJ1-2 | TRBV2 | NA | 15 | CASSESGLTNYGYTF | TGTGCCAGCAGTGAATCCGGGTTAACTAACTATGGCTACACCTTC
NA | TRBJ2-7 | TRBV28 | NA | 13 | CASSAPRGYEQYF | TGTGCCAGCAGTGCCCCCAGGGGCTACGAGCAGTACTTC
NA | TRBJ1-2 | TRBV7-2 | NA | 13 | CASSLGPGSGYTF | TGTGCCAGCAGCTTAGGGCCGGGGAGCGGCTACACCTTC
NA | TRBJ2-4 | TRBV18 | TRBD2 | 15 | CASSPPNREGNIQYF | TGTGCCAGCTCACCACCGAATAGGGAGGGGAACATTCAGTACTTC
NA | TRBJ2-1 | TRBV29-1 | TRBD2 | 14 | CSVLAGGPHNEQFF | TGCAGCGTTCTAGCGGGAGGGCCCCACAATGAGCAGTTCTTC
NA | TRBJ1-2 | TRBV28 | NA | 12 | CASRSVNYGYTF | TGTGCCAGCAGATCCGTAAACTATGGCTACACCTTC
NA | TRBJ1-3 | TRBV7-9 | NA | 15 | CASSLRGYSGNTIYF | TGTGCCAGCAGCTTAAGGGGTTATTCTGGAAACACCATATATTTT
few | TRBJ2-1 | TRBV6-6 | TRBD2 | 16 | CASSDGTSGSYNEQFF | TGTGCCAGCAGCGACGGGACTAGCGGGTCCTACAATGAGCAGTTCTTC
NA | TRBJ2-3 | TRBV5-8 | TRBD1 | 13 | CASVGQGPDTQYF | TGTGCCAGCGTCGGACAGGGCCCAGATACGCAGTATTTT
few | TRBJ2-7 | TRBV19 | NA | 13 | CASSSRLSYEQYF | TGTGCCAGTAGTAGCAGGCTCTCCTACGAGCAGTACTTC
NA | TRBJ2-1 | TRBV27 | TRBD1 | 16 | CASSLPGGQGAYEQFF | TGTGCCAGCAGTTTGCCAGGGGGACAGGGGGCGTATGAGCAGTTCTTC
NA | TRBJ2-5 | TRBV11-2 | TRBD2 | 15 | CASSSPGTTRETQYF | TGTGCCAGCAGCTCCCCCGGGACTACAAGGGAGACCCAGTACTTC
NA | TRBJ1-5 | TRBV6-1 | NA | 13 | CASDGYSNQPQHF | TGTGCCAGCGACGGGTATAGCAATCAGCCCCAGCATTTT
once | TRBJ1-2 | TRBV7-9 | NA | 14 | CASSFKTVPYGYTF | TGTGCCAGCAGCTTCAAGACAGTGCCCTATGGCTACACCTTC
NA | TRBJ2-1 | TRBV12-5 | TRBD2 | 15 | CASFLAGTSGGEQFF | TGTGCTAGTTTCTTAGCAGGGACTAGCGGGGGTGAGCAGTTCTTC
NA | TRBJ2-1 | TRBV4-2 | TRBD2 | 17 | CASSQGLAGGPLNEQFF | TGTGCCAGCAGCCAAGGGCTAGCGGGAGGGCCGTTGAATGAGCAGTTCTTC
NA | TRBJ2-5 | TRBV11-2 | TRBD2 | 14 | CASSSRLAEETQYF | TGTGCCAGCAGCTCACGACTAGCGGAAGAGACCCAGTACTTC
NA | TRBJ2-5 | TRBV19 | NA | 15 | CASSIGTGRQETQYF | TGTGCCAGTAGTATTGGTACCGGGAGACAAGAGACCCAGTACTTC
NA | TRBJ1-5 | TRBV19 | NA | 13 | CASTRGSNKPQHF | TGTGCCAGTACCCGGGGGTCCAATAAGCCCCAGCATTTT
NA | TRBJ1-1 | TRBV5-1 | NA | 15 | CASSLFSRADTEAFF | TGCGCCAGCAGCTTGTTTTCGCGGGCGGACACTGAAGCTTTCTTT
NA | TRBJ2-7 | TRBV30 | NA | 16 | CAWSPPGTLALYEQYF | TGTGCCTGGAGTCCCCCCGGGACACTTGCACTCTACGAGCAGTACTTC
NA | TRBJ2-7 | TRBV15 | NA | 15 | CATSRERQASYEQYF | TGTGCCACCAGCAGAGAGAGACAGGCCTCCTACGAGCAGTACTTC
few | TRBJ2-7 | TRBV5-6 | NA | 13 | CASSLGVHYEQYF | TGTGCCAGCAGCCTAGGGGTCCACTACGAGCAGTACTTC
NA | TRBJ1-5 | TRBV19 | NA | 15 | CASSTPLGGAQPQHF | TGTGCCAGTAGTACACCATTGGGAGGGGCTCAGCCCCAGCATTTT
NA | TRBJ2-7 | TRBV7-9 | TRBD2 | 17 | CATDETGTSGSSYEQYF | TGTGCCACCGACGAAACCGGGACTAGCGGTAGCTCCTACGAGCAGTACTTC
NA | TRBJ2-3 | TRBV10-3 | TRBD2 | 14 | CAISGGDFADTQYF | TGTGCCATCAGCGGGGGGGACTTCGCAGATACGCAGTATTTT
NA | TRBJ2-4 | TRBV7-2 | NA | 15 | CASSLVGEAKNIQYF | TGTGCCAGCAGCTTAGTTGGGGAGGCCAAAAACATTCAGTACTTC
few | TRBJ1-4 | TRBV27 | TRBD1 | 16 | CASSPRQGATNEKLFF | TGTGCCAGCAGTCCCCGACAGGGGGCAACTAATGAAAAACTGTTTTTT
once | TRBJ2-3 | TRBV28 | TRBD2 | 15 | CASTGLAAYTDTQYF | TGTGCCAGCACGGGTCTAGCGGCCTACACAGATACGCAGTATTTT
NA | TRBJ2-3 | TRBV29-1 | NA | 14 | CSTGGAPSTDTQYF | TGCAGCACAGGAGGGGCCCCCAGCACAGATACGCAGTATTTT
NA | TRBJ1-6 | TRBV25-1 | TRBD1 | 15 | CASRPGTGGLSPLHF | TGTGCCAGCAGGCCCGGGACAGGGGGTCTTTCACCCCTCCACTTT